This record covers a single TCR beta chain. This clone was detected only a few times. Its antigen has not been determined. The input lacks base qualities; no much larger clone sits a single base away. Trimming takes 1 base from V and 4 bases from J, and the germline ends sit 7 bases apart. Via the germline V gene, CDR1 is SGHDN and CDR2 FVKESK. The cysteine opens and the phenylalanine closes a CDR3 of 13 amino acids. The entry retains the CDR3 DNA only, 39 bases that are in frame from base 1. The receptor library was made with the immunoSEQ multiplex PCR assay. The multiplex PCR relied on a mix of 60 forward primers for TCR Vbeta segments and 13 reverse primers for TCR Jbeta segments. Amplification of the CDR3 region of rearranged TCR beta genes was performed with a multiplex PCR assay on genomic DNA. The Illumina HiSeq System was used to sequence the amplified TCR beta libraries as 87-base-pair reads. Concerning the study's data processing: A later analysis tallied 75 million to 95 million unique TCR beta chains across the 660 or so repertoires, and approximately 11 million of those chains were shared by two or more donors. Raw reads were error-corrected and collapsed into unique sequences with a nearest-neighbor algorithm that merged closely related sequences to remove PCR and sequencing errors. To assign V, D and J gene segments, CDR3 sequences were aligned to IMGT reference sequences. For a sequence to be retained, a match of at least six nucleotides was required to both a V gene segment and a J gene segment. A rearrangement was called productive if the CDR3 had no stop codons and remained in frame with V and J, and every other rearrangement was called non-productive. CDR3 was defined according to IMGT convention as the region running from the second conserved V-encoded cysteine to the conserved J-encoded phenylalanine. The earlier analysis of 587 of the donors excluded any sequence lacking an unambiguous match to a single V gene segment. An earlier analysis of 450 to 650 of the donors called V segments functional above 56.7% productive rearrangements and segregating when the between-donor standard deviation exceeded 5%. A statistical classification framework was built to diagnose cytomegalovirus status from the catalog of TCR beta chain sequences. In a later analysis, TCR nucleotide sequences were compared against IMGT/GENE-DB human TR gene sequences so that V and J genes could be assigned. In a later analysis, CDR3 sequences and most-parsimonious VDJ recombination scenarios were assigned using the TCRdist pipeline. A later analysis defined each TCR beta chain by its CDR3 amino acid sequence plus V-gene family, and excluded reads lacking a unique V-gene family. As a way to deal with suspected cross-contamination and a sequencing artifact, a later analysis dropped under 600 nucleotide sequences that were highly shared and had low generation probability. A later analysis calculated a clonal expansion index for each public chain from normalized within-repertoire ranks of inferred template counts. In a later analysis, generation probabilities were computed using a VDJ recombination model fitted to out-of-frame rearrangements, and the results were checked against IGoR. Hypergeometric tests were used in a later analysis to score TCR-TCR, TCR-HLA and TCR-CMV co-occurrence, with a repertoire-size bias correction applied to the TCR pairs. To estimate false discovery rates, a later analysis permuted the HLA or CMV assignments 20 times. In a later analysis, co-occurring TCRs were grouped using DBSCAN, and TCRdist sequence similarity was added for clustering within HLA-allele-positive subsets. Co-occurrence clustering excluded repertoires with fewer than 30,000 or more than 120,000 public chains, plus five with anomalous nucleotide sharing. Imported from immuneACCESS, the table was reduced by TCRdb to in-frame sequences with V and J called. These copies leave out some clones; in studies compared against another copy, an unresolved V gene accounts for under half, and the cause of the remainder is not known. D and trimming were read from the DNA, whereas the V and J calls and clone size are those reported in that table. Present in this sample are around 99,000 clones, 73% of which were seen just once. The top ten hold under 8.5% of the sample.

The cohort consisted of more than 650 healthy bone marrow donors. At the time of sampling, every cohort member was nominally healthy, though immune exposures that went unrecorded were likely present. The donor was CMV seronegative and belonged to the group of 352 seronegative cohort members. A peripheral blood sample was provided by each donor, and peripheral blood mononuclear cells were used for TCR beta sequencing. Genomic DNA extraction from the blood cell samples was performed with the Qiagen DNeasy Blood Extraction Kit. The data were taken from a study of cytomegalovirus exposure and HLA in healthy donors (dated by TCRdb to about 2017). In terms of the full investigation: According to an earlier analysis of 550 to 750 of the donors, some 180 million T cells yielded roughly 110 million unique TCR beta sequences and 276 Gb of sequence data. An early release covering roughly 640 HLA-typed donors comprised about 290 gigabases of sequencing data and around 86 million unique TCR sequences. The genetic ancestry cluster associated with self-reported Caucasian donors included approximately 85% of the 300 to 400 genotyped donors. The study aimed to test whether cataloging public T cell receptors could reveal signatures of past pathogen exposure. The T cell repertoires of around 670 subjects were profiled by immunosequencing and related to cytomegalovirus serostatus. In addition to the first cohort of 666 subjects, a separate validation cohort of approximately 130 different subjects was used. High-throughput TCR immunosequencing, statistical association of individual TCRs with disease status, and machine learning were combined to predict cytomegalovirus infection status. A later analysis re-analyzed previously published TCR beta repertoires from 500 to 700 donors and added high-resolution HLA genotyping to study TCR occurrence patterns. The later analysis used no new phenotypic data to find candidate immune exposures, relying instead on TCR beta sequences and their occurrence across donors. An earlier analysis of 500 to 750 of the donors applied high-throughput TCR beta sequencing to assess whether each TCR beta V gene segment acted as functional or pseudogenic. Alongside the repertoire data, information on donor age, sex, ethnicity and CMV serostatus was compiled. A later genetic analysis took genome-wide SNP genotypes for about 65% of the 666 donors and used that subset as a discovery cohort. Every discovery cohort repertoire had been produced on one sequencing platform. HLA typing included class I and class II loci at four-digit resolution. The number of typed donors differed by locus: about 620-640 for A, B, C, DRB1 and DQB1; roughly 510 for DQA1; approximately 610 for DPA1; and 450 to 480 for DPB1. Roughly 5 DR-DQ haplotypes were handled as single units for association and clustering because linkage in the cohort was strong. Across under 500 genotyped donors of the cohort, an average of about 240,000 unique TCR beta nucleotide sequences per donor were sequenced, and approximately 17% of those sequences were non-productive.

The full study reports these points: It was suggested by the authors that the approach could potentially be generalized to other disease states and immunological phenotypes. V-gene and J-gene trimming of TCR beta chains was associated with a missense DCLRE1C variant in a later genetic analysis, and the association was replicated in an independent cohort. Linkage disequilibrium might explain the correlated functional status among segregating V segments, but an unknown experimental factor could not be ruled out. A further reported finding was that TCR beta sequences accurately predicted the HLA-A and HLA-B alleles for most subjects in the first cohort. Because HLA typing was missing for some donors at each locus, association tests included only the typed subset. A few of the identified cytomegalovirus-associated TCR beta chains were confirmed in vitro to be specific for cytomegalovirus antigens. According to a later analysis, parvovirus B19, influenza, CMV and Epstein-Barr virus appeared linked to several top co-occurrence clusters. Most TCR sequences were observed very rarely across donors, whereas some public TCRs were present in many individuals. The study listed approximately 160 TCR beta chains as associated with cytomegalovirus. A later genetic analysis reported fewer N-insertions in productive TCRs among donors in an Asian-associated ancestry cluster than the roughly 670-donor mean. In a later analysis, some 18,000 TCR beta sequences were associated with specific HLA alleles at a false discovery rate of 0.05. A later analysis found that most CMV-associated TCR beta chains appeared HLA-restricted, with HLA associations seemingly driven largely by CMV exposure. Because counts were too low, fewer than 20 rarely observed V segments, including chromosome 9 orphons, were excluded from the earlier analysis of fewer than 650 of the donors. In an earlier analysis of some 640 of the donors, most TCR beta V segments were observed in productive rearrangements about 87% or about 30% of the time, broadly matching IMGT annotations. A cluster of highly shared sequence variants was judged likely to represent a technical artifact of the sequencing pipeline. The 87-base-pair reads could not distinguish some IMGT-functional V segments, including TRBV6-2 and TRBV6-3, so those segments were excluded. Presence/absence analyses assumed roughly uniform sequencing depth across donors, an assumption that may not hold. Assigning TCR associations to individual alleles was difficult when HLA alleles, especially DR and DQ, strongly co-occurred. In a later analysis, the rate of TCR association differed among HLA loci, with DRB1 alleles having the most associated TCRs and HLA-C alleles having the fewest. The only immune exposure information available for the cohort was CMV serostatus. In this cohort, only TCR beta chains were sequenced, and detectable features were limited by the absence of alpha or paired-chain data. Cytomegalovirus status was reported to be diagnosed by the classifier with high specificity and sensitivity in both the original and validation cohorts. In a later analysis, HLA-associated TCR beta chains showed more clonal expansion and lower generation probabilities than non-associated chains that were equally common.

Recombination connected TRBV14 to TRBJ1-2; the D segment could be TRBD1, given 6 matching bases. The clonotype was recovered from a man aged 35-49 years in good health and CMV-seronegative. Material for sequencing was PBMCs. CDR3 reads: CASSQGQAYGYTF. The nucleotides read TGTGCCAGCAGCCAAGGACAGGCCTATGGCTACACCTTC.